What follows are 6 T cell receptor beta chains derived from one specimen sequenced in a study of T cell changes during pregnancy in multiple sclerosis. Generated by immunoSEQ multiplex PCR, the TCRdb table keeps only in-frame clones and is missing some. Of roughly 36,000 clones listed, under 95% are singletons. The material sequenced was peripheral blood, taken in the second trimester of pregnancy. The receptors shown here come from a female donor in good health, enrolled as a control in a pregnancy study.

This clone showed up just once. The chain carries TRBV6-5 and TRBJ1-5; maybe TRBD1 (5 bases). Germline V gene lookup returns CDR1 MNHEY and CDR2 SVGAGI. CDR3 length: 14 amino acids. V was shortened by 6 bases and J by 7 bases, with 16 bases between the two germline ends. The CDR3 region is CASRAAWQGQPQHF. CDR3 in DNA: TGTGCCAGCAGGGCGGCTTGGCAGGGACAGCCCCAGCATTTT.

The chain carries TRBV7-3 and TRBJ2-3; 8 bases are a match to TRBD2. The CDR3 runs 15 residues. Germline assignment: CDR1 SGHTA and CDR2 FQGTGA. V shed 4 bases, J shed 0 bases, and the junction held 3 bases outside the gene matches. In nucleotides, the CDR3 is TGTGCCAGCAGCTCGACTAGCGCCAGCACAGATACGCAGTATTTT. Its protein product is CASSSTSASTDTQYF.

The gene calls are TRBV9 and TRBJ2-7, with 9 nucleotides matching TRBD2. This CDR3 is built from 14 residues. V gave up 3 bases and J gave up 2 bases; unmatched junction bases: 3. Germline V gene lookup returns CDR1 SGDLS and CDR2 YYNGEE. CDR3 coding DNA: TGTGCCAGCAGCGCGACTAGCGGAGCCTACGAGCAGTACTTC. Its protein product is CASSATSGAYEQYF.

The chain employs TRBV6-1 and TRBJ1-5; no definite D call. V was pared by 7 bases and J by 6 bases, with 10 bases between. The CDR3 totals 12 residues. In germline, CDR1 is MNHNS, CDR2 SASEGT. CDR3 loop: CASTVGGQPQHF. Written as DNA, the CDR3 is TGTGCCAGCACGGTCGGAGGTCAGCCCCAGCATTTT.

The J gene is TRBJ1-3, the V gene TRBV18; no definite D call. CDR1 and CDR2 (germline): KGHSH, LQKENI. V lost 3 bases, J lost 0 bases, and 9 bases lay in between. This CDR3 is built from 15 residues. CDR3 DNA sequence: TGTGCCAGCTCACCGGAGGAACTCTCTGGAAACACCATATATTTT. Its translation is CASSPEELSGNTIYF.

This clone has only one observation. The chain uses TRBV11-3 and TRBJ2-2; D uncertain. The V gene's germline CDR1 is SGHNT and CDR2 YENEEA. The CDR3 sequence is 13 residues long. V lost 6 bases and J 4 bases, leaving 9 bases between the germline ends. CDR3 nucleotide sequence: TGTGCCAGCAGTAGACTCGCCACCGGGGAGCTGTTTTTT. Residues: CASSRLATGELFF. The full variable domain, with the rest looked up from reference TRBV11-3 and TRBJ2-2, is EAGVVQSPRYKIIEKKQPVAFWCNPISGHNTLYWYLQNLGQGPELLIRYENEEAVDDSQLPKDRFSAERLKGVDSTLKIQPAELGDSAVYLCASSRLATGELFFGEGSRLTVL.